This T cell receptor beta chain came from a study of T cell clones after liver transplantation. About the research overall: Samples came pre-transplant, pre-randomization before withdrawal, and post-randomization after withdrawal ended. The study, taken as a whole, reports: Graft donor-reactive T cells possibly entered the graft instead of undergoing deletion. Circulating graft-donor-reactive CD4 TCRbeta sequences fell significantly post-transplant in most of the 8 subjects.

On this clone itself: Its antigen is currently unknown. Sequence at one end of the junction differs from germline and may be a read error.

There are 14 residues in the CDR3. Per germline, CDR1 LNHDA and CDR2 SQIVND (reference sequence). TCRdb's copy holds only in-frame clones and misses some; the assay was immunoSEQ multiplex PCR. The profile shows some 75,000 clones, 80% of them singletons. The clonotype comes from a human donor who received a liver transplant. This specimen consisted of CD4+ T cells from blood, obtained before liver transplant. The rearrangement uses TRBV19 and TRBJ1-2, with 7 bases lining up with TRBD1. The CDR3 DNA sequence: TGTGCCAGTAGGCCGACAGGGAGGAACTCTGGCTACACCTTC. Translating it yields CASRPTGRNSGYTF.